This T cell receptor beta chain was sequenced for a study of blood T cell repertoires in COVID-19. Study overall: In each case, the material was cDNA or gDNA derived from T cells, B-cell-depleted T cells, or PBMCs.

Germline-derived CDR1 and CDR2 are SGHRS and YFSETQ. The CDR3 has 14 amino acids. Trimming cost V 4 bases and J 3 bases, with 14 bases left between them. Original analysis: Estimates of nucleated cell counts were drawn from the amplification of reference gene primers. Sequenced by immunoSEQ multiplex PCR; TCRdb stores in-frame clones only, minus some. From that table come the V and J calls and clone size; the DNA was used to work out D and trimming. The table shows 200,000 to 250,000 clones, with approximately 86% occurring only once. This receptor was taken from a woman of 80 years or more with acute or convalescent COVID-19. The sample comprised peripheral blood. The rearrangement links TRBV5-1 to TRBJ2-7, with D possibly being TRBD2 (5 bases). Written as DNA, the CDR3 is TGCGCCAGCAGCCAAAATTCGAGGGACTACGAGCAGTACTTC. This gives the protein CASSQNSRDYEQYF.